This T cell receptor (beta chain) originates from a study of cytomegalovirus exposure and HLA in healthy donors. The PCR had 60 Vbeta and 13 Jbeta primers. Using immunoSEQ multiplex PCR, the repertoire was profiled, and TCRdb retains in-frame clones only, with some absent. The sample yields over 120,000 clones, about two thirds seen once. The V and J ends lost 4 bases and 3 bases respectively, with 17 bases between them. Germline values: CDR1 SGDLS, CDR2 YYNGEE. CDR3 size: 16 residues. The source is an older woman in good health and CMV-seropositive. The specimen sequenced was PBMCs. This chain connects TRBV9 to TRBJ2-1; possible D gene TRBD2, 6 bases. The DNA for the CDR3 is TGTGCCAGCAGCCCCATGGAGGGACGTAGCTACAATGAGCAGTTCTTC. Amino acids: CASSPMEGRSYNEQFF.